A selection of T cell receptor beta chains follows, all from one sample in a study of vaccination and CD4 T cells after COVID-19. These TCRs are of unknown antigen specificity. TCRdb analysed the PCR reads with MiXCR anew, one entry per CDR3 protein. Counted here are more than 9,000 distinct CDR3 sequences, 60% to 70% occurring once; the ten biggest clones make up approximately 23%. Sequenced: CD4+ T cells from blood, cultured in vitro. These receptors came from a human donor who had recovered from COVID-19. CDR3s include the opening cysteine and the closing phenylalanine or tryptophan. The D gene is left open where the match is weak. Size is omitted from some rows. Given values are once, few, many or a class for expanded clones.

abundance: NA
d_gene: TRBD2
j_gene: TRBJ2-5
v_gene: TRBV10-1
CDR3aa: CASSRTSGRAETQYF
CDR3nt: TGCGCCAGCAGTCGGACTAGCGGGAGGGCCGAGACCCAGTACTTC

abundance: few
d_gene: NA
j_gene: TRBJ2-5
v_gene: TRBV6-1
CDR3aa: CATDRETQYF
CDR3nt: TGTGCCACCGACAGGGAGACCCAGTACTTC

abundance: NA
d_gene: TRBD1
j_gene: TRBJ2-3
v_gene: TRBV20-1
CDR3aa: CSARALGDRGHPDTQYF
CDR3nt: TGCAGTGCTAGAGCCTTGGGAGACAGGGGGCATCCAGATACGCAGTATTTT

abundance: NA
d_gene: TRBD1
j_gene: TRBJ2-1
v_gene: TRBV7-3
CDR3aa: CASSSQGQLSYNEQFF
CDR3nt: TGTGCCAGCAGCTCCCAGGGACAGCTATCCTACAATGAGCAGTTCTTC

abundance: NA
d_gene: NA
j_gene: TRBJ2-1
v_gene: TRBV20-1
CDR3aa: CSARYSNNEQFF
CDR3nt: TGCAGTGCTAGATACAGCAACAATGAGCAGTTCTTC

abundance: few
d_gene: TRBD2
j_gene: TRBJ2-3
v_gene: TRBV15
CDR3aa: CATSSGREGGTQYF
CDR3nt: TGTGCCACCAGCAGTGGGCGGGAGGGCGGTACGCAGTATTTT

abundance: NA
d_gene: NA
j_gene: TRBJ1-2
v_gene: TRBV5-1
CDR3aa: CASNPRWDNYGYTF
CDR3nt: TGCGCCAGCAACCCACGTTGGGATAACTATGGCTACACCTTC

abundance: NA
d_gene: NA
j_gene: TRBJ2-3
v_gene: TRBV7-2
CDR3aa: CASSLEDGAAGTSTDTQYF
CDR3nt: TGTGCCAGCAGCTTAGAGGACGGGGCTGCCGGGACTAGCACAGATACGCAGTATTTT

abundance: once
d_gene: NA
j_gene: TRBJ1-1
v_gene: TRBV27
CDR3aa: CASSFGYGNTEAFF
CDR3nt: TGTGCCAGCAGTTTTGGTTACGGAAACACTGAAGCTTTCTTT

abundance: few
d_gene: NA
j_gene: TRBJ1-5
v_gene: TRBV19
CDR3aa: CASSIVRGFGNQPQHF
CDR3nt: TGTGCCAGTAGTATAGTTAGGGGCTTTGGCAATCAGCCCCAGCATTTT

abundance: NA
d_gene: NA
j_gene: TRBJ2-5
v_gene: TRBV7-2
CDR3aa: CASSLAWEETQYF
CDR3nt: TGTGCCAGCAGCTTAGCCTGGGAAGAGACCCAGTACTTC

abundance: few
d_gene: TRBD1
j_gene: TRBJ1-6
v_gene: TRBV20-1
CDR3aa: CSARDVLQGAGSPLHF
CDR3nt: TGCAGTGCTAGAGATGTTTTGCAGGGGGCCGGGTCACCCCTCCACTTT